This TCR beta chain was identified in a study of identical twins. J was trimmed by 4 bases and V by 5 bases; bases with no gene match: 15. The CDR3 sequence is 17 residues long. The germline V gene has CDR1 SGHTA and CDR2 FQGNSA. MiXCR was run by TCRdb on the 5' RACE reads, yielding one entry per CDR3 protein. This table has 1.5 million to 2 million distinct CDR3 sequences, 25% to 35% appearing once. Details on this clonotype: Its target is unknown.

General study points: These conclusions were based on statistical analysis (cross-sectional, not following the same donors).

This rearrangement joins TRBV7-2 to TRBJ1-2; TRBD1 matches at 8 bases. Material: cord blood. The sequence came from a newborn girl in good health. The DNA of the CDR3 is TGTGCCAGCAGCCCAGGACAGGGATCTTTACTAGGCTATGGCTACACCTTC. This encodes CASSPGQGSLLGYGYTF.